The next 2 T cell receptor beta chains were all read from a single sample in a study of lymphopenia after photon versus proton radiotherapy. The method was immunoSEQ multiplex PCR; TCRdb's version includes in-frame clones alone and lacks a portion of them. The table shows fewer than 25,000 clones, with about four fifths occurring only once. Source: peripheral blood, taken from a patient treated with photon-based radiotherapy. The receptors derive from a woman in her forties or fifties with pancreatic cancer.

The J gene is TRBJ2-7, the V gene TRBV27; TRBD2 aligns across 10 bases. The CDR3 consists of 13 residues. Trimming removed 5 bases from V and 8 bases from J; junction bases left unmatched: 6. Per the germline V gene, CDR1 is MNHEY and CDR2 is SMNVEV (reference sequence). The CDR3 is CASSVSSGSQQYF. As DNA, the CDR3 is TGTGCCAGCAGTGTCTCTAGCGGGAGCCAGCAGTACTTC.

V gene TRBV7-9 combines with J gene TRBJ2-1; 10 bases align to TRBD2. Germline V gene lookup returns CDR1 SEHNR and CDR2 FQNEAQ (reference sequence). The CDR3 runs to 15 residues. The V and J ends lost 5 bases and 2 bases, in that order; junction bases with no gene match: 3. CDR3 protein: CASSGSGRAYNEQFF. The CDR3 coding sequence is TGTGCCAGCAGCGGGAGCGGGAGGGCCTACAATGAGCAGTTCTTC.